These 9 T cell receptor beta chains were sequenced from one sample in a study of blood T cell repertoires in COVID-19. Clones were read by immunoSEQ multiplex PCR, and TCRdb kept only the in-frame ones, dropping some. The table has roughly 200,000 clones, roughly nine tenths seen once. Material: peripheral blood. These receptors all stem from a woman in her 30s with active or convalescent COVID-19.

The genes are TRBV11-3 and TRBJ1-1; D call uncertain. Germline V gives CDR1 SGHNT, CDR2 YENEEA. Trimming removed 3 bases from V and 7 bases from J, with 12 bases in between. The length of the CDR3 is 13 residues. Written as DNA, the CDR3 is TGTGCCAGCAGCTTGTACAGCACTAGTGAAGCTTTCTTT. It specifies CASSLYSTSEAFF.

Regarding this clone: The sample contains more than one DNA sequence encoding this CDR3. The V gene is TRBV4-2, the J gene TRBJ1-6; D remains ambiguous. The CDR3 runs to 14 residues. CDR1 is LGHNA, CDR2 YNFKEQ, per germline. V was trimmed by 1 base and J by 4 bases, leaving 5 bases between them. CDR3 in amino acids: CASSQGQYNSPLHF. The CDR3 DNA sequence: TGTGCCAGCAGCCAAGGGCAGTATAATTCACCCCTCCACTTT.

The chain has TRBV6-5 and TRBJ1-1; possibly TRBD1 for D (5 bases). Germline V gene lookup returns CDR1 MNHEY and CDR2 SVGAGI. The germline V and J ends were trimmed by 2 bases and 1 base, with 8 bases remaining between them. The CDR3 loop spans 14 amino acids. Written as DNA, the CDR3 is TGTGCCAGCAGTTACCGCGGACAGAACACTGAAGCTTTCTTT. It is translated as CASSYRGQNTEAFF.

This chain links TRBV6-1 with TRBJ1-1, with a possible D match to TRBD1 (6 bases). The germline CDR1 and CDR2 sequences are MNHNS and SASEGT. The V and J ends lost 3 bases and 5 bases respectively, with 16 bases between them. The CDR3 is made up of 15 amino acids. DNA of the CDR3: TGTGCCAGCAGTGACCTGCCAGGGGCGAGGACTGAAGCTTTCTTT. Amino acid sequence: CASSDLPGARTEAFF.

The rearrangement links TRBV28 to TRBJ2-7; 7 bases match TRBD2. Germline CDR1 and CDR2: MDHEN and SYDVKM. CDR3 length equals 13 residues. Trimming at V came to 6 bases and at J to 5 bases, leaving 7 bases not matched to a gene. CDR3 DNA sequence: TGTGCCAGCAGGGACGGGAGGATAGACGAGCAGTACTTC. The encoded protein is CASRDGRIDEQYF.

This clone occurred once. Other DNA sequences within the sample encode an identical CDR3. The V and J genes are TRBV28 and TRBJ2-7, with 8 positions matching TRBD1. Germline V gene sequence: CDR1 MDHEN, CDR2 SYDVKM. The CDR3 contains 13 residues. V lost 4 bases, J lost 3 bases, and 2 bases stayed unmatched. The CDR3 bases are TGTGCCAGCAGTTCAGGACAGGGCTACGAGCAGTACTTC. Translating gives CASSSGQGYEQYF.

The chain couples TRBV6-5 to TRBJ2-4; possible D gene TRBD1, 5 bases. With 6 bases removed from V and 3 bases from J, the gap between germline ends came to 12 bases. This CDR3 is built from 14 residues. Germline V CDR1 and CDR2: MNHEY, SVGAGI. The CDR3 region has the DNA TGTGCCAGCAGCCCAAGGGGTGGCAAAAACATTCAGTACTTC. It specifies CASSPRGGKNIQYF.

CDR3 sequence: CASTGLDNEQFF. In DNA form, the CDR3 reads TGTGCCAGTACCGGACTGGACAATGAGCAGTTCTTC. The chain has TRBV19 and TRBJ2-1, with a weak D call TRBD2 (5 bases). This CDR3 region has 12 residues. Per germline, CDR1 LNHDA and CDR2 SQIVND (reference sequence). The V end was cut by 7 bases, the J end by 5 bases, with 9 bases between. Using reference TRBV19 and TRBJ2-1 for the parts outside the CDR3, the full variable domain is DGGITQSPKYLFRKEGQNVTLSCEQNLNHDAMYWYRQDPGQGLRLIYYSQIVNDFQKGDIAEGYSVSREKKESFPLTVTSAQKNPTAFYLCASTGLDNEQFFGPGTRLTVL.

V gene TRBV9 combines with J gene TRBJ2-7; 7 nucleotides align to TRBD1. This CDR3 spans 14 amino acids. The germline V gene encodes CDR1 SGDLS and CDR2 YYNGEE. V trimming: 3 bases; J trimming: 3 bases; junction bases outside the gene matches: 6. The CDR3 is CASSDGTVNYEQYF. Here the CDR3 DNA reads TGTGCCAGCAGCGACGGGACAGTTAACTACGAGCAGTACTTC.